The T cell receptor beta chain under discussion was sequenced for a study of cytomegalovirus exposure and HLA in healthy donors. The ends lost 0 bases at V and 5 bases at J; junction bases unmatched: 7. This CDR3 has 15 residues. CDR1 is LNHNV, CDR2 YYDKDF, per germline (reference sequence). About this clone: Its target is not known.

Use of 60 Vbeta and 13 Jbeta primers characterized the PCR. Assay used: immunoSEQ multiplex PCR; TCRdb lists only in-frame clones, some missing. The table has some 150,000 clones, about 62% seen once; the top ten hold 2.5% to 3.5%. Study-wide points: Among TCR beta chains of equal frequency, HLA-associated ones were more clonally expanded in a later analysis. In an earlier analysis, most TCR beta V segments were productive about 87% or about 30% of the time. Later work associated fewer than 20,000 TCR beta sequences with HLA alleles at 0.05 false discovery rate.

The TCR originated in a man in his forties in good health and CMV-seronegative. Input material: PBMCs. The V call is TRBV15, the J call TRBJ2-7; 7 bases fit TRBD2. CDR3 DNA: TGTGCCACCAGCAGAGAGCGCAGGGACTATCACGAGCAGTACTTC. As protein: CATSRERRDYHEQYF. Combining the CDR3 with reference TRBV15 and TRBJ2-7 gives the whole variable domain DAMVIQNPRYQVTQFGKPVTLSCSQTLNHNVMYWYQQKSSQAPKLLFHYYDKDFNNEADTPDNFQSRRPNTSFCFLDIRSPGLGDTAMYLCATSRERRDYHEQYFGPGTRLTVT.